One TCR beta chain is described in this entry. The sample holds a few counts of this clone. This receptor's antigen is unknown. Base qualities are not at hand, and no much larger clone is one base apart. This sample is drawn from a study of beta chain features in type 1 diabetes (dated by TCRdb to the late 2010s). Some background on the complete study: Mean age, gender distribution, total cell number and subset yield did not differ between patients and healthy donors. Across all samples, fewer than 130 million sorted cells were examined, and cell number per subset correlated strongly with RNA yield. In the study, recently diagnosed type 1 diabetes patients and matched healthy donors were compared on the TCRB repertoires of their sorted circulating CD4+ T cell subsets. Regulatory and stem cell-like memory subsets were obtained from only 8 patients and roughly eight healthy donors, while naive and central memory subsets were obtained from all 30 or so donors. Overall study outcomes, separate from this receptor: HLA sub-analyses involved small numbers of individuals, so any influence of HLA type on TCRB rearrangement remained unresolved. Because cDNA was sequenced instead of genomic DNA, highly expressing activated cells could be over-represented, though the groups showed no difference in activation or CD3 levels. A moderate but significant shortening of TCRB CDR3 length was observed in type 1 diabetes patients in all four CD4+ subsets. Naive, central memory and regulatory TCRB repertoires appeared to be more similar among patients than among healthy donors. Shorter templates might have been favored by PCR, but patient and control samples were amplified and corrected together, so both groups would have been affected equally by any skew. Fewer insertions and more nucleotide deletions at VDJ recombination sites were observed in patients with type 1 diabetes, implying thymic rearrangement abnormalities.

Its CDR3 holds 13 amino acids, cysteine through phenylalanine. Here the CDR3 DNA is all that survives: 39 bases in frame from base 1. The CDR1 and CDR2 encoded by the germline V gene are SGHTA and FQGNSA. Trimming takes 1 base from V and 8 bases from J, and the germline ends sit 9 bases apart. The entire amount of isolated RNA was reverse transcribed using the High Capacity cDNA Reverse Transcription Kit, so the sequenced TCRB transcripts were expressed ones. Deep immunoSEQ sequencing was performed on naive, central memory and regulatory T cell samples, with an average of around 3.5 million total reads per sample. After sorted cells were lysed in RLT buffer, RNA was extracted with DNase-treated RNeasy Micro or Mini kits, with the choice depending on cell number. To prevent cross-contamination, each cell subset was processed individually, whereas patient and healthy donor samples were processed jointly. Using the immunoSEQ multiplex PCR, TCRB sequences were amplified from cDNA into 87-bp fragments spanning the CDR3 region. The amplicons were sequenced using the Illumina HiSeq platform. In the original analysis: PCR bias was corrected computationally using synthetic template baselines, and reads within Hamming distance 2 were collapsed, with unmergeable singletons discarded. By aligning reads against IMGT, V, D and J genes, CDR3 length, and insertions or deletions at six rearrangement sites were assigned. Within each subset, clonotype counts were normalized to sorted cell number, and only after that were true diversity and Gini coefficients computed with the tcR R package. The overlap coefficient, calculated on TCRB nucleotide sequences, was used to measure repertoire sharing. Out-of-frame TCRB sequences from naive cells were analyzed to stand in for the pre-selection repertoire. Sourced from immuneACCESS, this table was stored by TCRdb with only in-frame sequences that have V and J called. A share of the clones is absent; for the studies checked, an unresolved V gene accounts for under half, and the remainder has no known explanation. That table is the source of V, J and clone size, and D and trimming were worked out from the DNA. Counted in this sample were some 500,000 clones; more than 9.5% of them appeared once. The ten largest clones capture 0.035% to 0.05% of the sample.

A single peripheral blood draw of approximately 100 mL on average was collected from each donor into heparinised tubes. A BD FACSAria II was used to sort naive, central memory, regulatory and stem cell-like memory CD4+ T cells with a panel that included CD45RO, CCR7, CD25, CD127, CD95 and CD27. Every sorted population had a purity above 95%. Right away, PBMCs were isolated by Lymphoprep density gradient centrifugation and were stained directly, with no culture step. So that batch effects would be minimized, each experiment stained and sorted samples in pairs, pairing one healthy donor with one patient.

Sequencing was carried out using naive CD4+ T cells from blood. The cell subset or site label of this sample denotes: true naive CD4+ T cells. The chain joins TRBV7-2 to TRBJ2-1; TRBD1 is perhaps the D gene, given 5 matching bases. The clonotype was recovered from a woman aged 18-29 years in good health. The nucleotide sequence is TGTGCCAGCAGCTTAGGGTCACAGGATGAGCAGTTCTTC. Its protein is CASSLGSQDEQFF.